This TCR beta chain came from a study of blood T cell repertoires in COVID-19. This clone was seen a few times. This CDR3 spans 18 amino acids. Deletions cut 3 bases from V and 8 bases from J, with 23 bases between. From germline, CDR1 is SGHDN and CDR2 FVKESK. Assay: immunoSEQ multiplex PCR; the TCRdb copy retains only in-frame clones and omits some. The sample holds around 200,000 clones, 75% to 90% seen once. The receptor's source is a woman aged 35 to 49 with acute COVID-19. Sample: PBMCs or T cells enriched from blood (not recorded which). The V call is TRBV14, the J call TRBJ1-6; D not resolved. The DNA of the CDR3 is TGTGCCAGCAGCCACTATACCGGAGTCATCCCAAGTGATTCACCCCTCCACTTT. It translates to CASSHYTGVIPSDSPLHF.